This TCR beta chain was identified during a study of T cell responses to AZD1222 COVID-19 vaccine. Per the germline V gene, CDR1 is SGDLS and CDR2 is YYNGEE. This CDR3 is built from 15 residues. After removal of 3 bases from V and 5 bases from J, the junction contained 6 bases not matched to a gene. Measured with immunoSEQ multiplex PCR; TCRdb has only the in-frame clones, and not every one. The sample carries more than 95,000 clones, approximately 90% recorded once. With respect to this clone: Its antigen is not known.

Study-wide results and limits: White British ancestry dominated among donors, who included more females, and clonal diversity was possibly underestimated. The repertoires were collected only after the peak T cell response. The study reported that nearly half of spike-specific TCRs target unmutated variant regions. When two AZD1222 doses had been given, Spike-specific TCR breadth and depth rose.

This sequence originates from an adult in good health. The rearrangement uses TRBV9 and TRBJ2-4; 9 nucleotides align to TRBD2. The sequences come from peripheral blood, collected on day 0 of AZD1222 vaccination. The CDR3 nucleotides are TGTGCCAGCAGCGCAGAGCGGGGGGAGGAAAACATTCAGTACTTC. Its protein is CASSAERGEENIQYF.